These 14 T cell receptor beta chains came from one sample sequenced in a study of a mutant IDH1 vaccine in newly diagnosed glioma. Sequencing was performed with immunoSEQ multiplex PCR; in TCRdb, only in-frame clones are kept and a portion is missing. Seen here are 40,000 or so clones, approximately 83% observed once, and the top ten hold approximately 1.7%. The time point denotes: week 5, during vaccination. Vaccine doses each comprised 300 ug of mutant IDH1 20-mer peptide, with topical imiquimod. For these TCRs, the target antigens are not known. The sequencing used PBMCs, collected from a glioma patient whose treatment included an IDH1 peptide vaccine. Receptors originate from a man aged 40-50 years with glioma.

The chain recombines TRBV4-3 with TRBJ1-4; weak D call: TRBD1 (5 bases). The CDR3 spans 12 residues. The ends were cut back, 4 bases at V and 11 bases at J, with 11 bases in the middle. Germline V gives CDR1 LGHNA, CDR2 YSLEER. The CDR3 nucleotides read TGCGCCAGCAGCCTCGGGGGGGATAAACTGTTTTTT. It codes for CASSLGGDKLFF.

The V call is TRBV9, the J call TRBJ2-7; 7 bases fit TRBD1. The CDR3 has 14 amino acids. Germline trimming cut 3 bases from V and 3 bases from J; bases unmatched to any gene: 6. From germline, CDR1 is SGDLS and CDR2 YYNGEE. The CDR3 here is CASSAPGQSYEQYF. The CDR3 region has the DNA TGTGCCAGCAGCGCCCCGGGACAGAGCTACGAGCAGTACTTC.

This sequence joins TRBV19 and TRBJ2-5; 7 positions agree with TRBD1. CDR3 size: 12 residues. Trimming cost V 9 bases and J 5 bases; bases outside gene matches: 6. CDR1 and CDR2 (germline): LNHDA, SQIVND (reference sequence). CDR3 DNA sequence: TGTGCCAGCAAGACAGGGACCGAGACCCAGTACTTC. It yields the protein CASKTGTETQYF. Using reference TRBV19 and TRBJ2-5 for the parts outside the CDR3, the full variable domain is DGGITQSPKYLFRKEGQNVTLSCEQNLNHDAMYWYRQDPGQGLRLIYYSQIVNDFQKGDIAEGYSVSREKKESFPLTVTSAQKNPTAFYLCASKTGTETQYFGPGTRLLVL.

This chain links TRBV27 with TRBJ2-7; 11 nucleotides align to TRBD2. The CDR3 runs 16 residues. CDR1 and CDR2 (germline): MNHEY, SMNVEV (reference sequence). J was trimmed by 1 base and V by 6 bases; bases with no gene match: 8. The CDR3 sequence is CASSLLGTSGSYEQYF. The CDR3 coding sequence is TGTGCCAGCAGCCTACTCGGGACTAGCGGATCCTACGAGCAGTACTTC.

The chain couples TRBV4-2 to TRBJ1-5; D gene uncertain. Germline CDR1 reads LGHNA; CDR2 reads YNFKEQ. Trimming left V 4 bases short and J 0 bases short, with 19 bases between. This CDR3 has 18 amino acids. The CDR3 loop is CASSPELGRLYSNQPQHF. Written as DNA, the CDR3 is TGTGCCAGCAGCCCCGAACTCGGGAGACTTTATAGCAATCAGCCCCAGCATTTT.

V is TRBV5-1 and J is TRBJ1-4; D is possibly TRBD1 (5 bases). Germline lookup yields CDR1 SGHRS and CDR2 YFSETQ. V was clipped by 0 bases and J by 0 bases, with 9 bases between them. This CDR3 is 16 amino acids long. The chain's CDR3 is CASSLGGTPTNEKLFF. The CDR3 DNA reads TGCGCCAGCAGCTTGGGAGGGACCCCAACTAATGAAAAACTGTTTTTT.

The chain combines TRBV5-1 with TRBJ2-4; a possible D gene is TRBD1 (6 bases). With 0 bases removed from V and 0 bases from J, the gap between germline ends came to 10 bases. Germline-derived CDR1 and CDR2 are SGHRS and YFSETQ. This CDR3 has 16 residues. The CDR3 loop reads CASSLVGAGAKNIQYF. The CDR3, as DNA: TGCGCCAGCAGCTTGGTGGGGGCTGGAGCCAAAAACATTCAGTACTTC.

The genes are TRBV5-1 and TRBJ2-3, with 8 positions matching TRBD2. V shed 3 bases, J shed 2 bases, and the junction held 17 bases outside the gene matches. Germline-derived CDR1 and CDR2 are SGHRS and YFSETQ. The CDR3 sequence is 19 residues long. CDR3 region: CASSSARGLAFRNTDTQYF. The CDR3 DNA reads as TGCGCCAGCAGCTCCGCACGCGGACTAGCCTTCCGCAACACAGATACGCAGTATTTT.

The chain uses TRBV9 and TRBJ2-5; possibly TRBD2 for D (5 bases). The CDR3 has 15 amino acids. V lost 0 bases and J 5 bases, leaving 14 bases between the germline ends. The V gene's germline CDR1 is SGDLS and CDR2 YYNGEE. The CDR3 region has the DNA TGTGCCAGCAGCGTAGGATTTGGGGAGTTGGAGACCCAGTACTTC. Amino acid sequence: CASSVGFGELETQYF. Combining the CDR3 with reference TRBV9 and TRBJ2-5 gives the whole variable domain DSGVTQTPKHLITATGQRVTLRCSPRSGDLSVYWYQQSLDQGLQFLIQYYNGEERAKGNILERFSAQQFPDLHSELNLSSLELGDSALYFCASSVGFGELETQYFGPGTRLLVL.

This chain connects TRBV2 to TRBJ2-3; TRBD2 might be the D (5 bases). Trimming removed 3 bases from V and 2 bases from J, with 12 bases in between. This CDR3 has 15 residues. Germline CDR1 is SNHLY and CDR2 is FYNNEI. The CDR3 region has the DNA TGTGCCAGCAGTGACCCCAGCCGGGACACAGATACGCAGTATTTT. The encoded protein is CASSDPSRDTDTQYF.

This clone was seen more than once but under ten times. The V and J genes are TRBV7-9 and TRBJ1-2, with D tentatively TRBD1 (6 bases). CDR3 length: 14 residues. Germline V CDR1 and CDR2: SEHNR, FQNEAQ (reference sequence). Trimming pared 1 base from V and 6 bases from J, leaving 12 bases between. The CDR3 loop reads CASSLDTGRNGYTF. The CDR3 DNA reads TGTGCCAGCAGCTTAGACACAGGGAGGAATGGCTACACCTTC.

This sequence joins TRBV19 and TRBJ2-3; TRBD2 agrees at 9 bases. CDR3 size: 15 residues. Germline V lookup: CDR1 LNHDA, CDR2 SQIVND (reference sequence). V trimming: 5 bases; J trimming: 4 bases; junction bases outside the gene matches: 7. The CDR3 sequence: CASSRSGRLSDTQYF. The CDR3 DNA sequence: TGTGCCAGTAGTCGCAGCGGGAGGCTGTCAGATACGCAGTATTTT. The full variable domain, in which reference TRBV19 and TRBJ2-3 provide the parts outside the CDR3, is DGGITQSPKYLFRKEGQNVTLSCEQNLNHDAMYWYRQDPGQGLRLIYYSQIVNDFQKGDIAEGYSVSREKKESFPLTVTSAQKNPTAFYLCASSRSGRLSDTQYFGPGTRLTVL.

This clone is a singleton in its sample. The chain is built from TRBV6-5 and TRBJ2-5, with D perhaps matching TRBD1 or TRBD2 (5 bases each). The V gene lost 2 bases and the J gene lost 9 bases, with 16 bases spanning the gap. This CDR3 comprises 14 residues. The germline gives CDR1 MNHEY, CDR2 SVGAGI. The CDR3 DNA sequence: TGTGCCAGCAGTTACGAGGGGAGTGGGCAGGCCCAGTACTTC. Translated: CASSYEGSGQAQYF.

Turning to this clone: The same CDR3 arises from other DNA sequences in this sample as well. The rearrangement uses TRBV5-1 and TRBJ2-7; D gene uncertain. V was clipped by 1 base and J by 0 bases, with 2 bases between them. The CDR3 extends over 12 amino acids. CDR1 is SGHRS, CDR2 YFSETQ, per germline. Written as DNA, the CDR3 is TGCGCCAGCAGCTTGCTCTCCTACGAGCAGTACTTC. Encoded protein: CASSLLSYEQYF.